Listed here is a single T cell receptor (beta chain). In the original workflow: Nucleated cell counts were estimated from reference gene primer amplification. The table came from immunoSEQ multiplex PCR; TCRdb's copy has only in-frame clones and leaves some out. V, J and clone size are those of that table, while D and trimming were read from the DNA. The table records some 210,000 clones, around 81% of them present only once. V lost 2 bases, J lost 1 base, and 0 bases stayed unmatched. Looked up from germline, CDR1 is SGHTA and CDR2 is FQGNSA. The CDR3 spans 15 residues. The sample comes from a study of blood T cell repertoires in COVID-19.

The TCR sequence derives from a woman in her fifties or sixties with acute COVID-19. Material for sequencing was PBMCs or T cells enriched from blood (not recorded which). The chain joins TRBV7-2 to TRBJ2-3; TRBD2 matches at 10 bases. In DNA form, the CDR3 reads TGTGCCAGCAGCTTACTAGCGGGAGGCACAGATACGCAGTATTTT. It is translated as CASSLLAGGTDTQYF.